This T cell receptor (beta chain) was retrieved from a study of control samples from healthy donors and cancer patients. Method: immunoSEQ multiplex PCR; TCRdb's copy keeps in-frame clones and lacks some. The sample includes almost 95,000 clones, 90% seen only once; the top ten take around 3.8%. The specimen sequenced was blood. The clonotype originates from a woman between 18 and 29 years old in good health.

The CDR3 loop is CASSLGRQGTGELFF. The CDR3 DNA reads as TGTGCCAGCAGCTTAGGGCGACAGGGGACCGGGGAGCTGTTTTTT. V is TRBV11-3 and J is TRBJ2-2; TRBD1 aligns across 8 bases. This CDR3 comprises 15 residues. In germline, CDR1 is SGHNT, CDR2 YENEEA. After removal of 1 base from V and 5 bases from J, the junction contained 3 bases not matched to a gene. Full variable domain (remainder filled in from reference TRBV11-3 and TRBJ2-2): EAGVVQSPRYKIIEKKQPVAFWCNPISGHNTLYWYLQNLGQGPELLIRYENEEAVDDSQLPKDRFSAERLKGVDSTLKIQPAELGDSAVYLCASSLGRQGTGELFFGEGSRLTVL.